The 24 T cell receptor beta chains below all came from one sample that was sequenced in a study of vaccination and CD4 T cells after COVID-19. These receptors' antigens are unknown. Oncomine TCR Beta short-read sequencing was applied to DNA from cultured CD4+ T cells. TCRdb re-derived calls from the PCR reads in MiXCR, one entry per CDR3 protein. The table includes 11,000 to 15,000 distinct CDR3 sequences, 73% detected once. Treatment: approximately nine-day PBMC culture with coronavirus spike peptide pools or control peptides (ViraFEST assay). The sequenced material came from CD4+ T cells from blood, cultured in vitro. The receptor set was obtained from a human donor who had recovered from COVID-19.

The V gene is TRBV6-1, the J gene TRBJ2-1; no reliable D call. Between the trimmed V and J ends, which lost 7 bases and 7 bases, there was a span of 11 bases. This CDR3 has 12 residues. Germline loops: CDR1 MNHNS, CDR2 SASEGT. CDR3 amino acids: CASTQIPNEQFF. For the CDR3, the DNA is TGTGCCAGCACCCAGATTCCGAATGAGCAGTTCTTC.

The chain recombines TRBV19 with TRBJ1-5; 7 bases line up with TRBD1. The length of the CDR3 is 17 residues. CDR1 and CDR2 from the germline V gene are LNHDA and SQIVND (reference sequence). The V gene end was trimmed by 1 base and the J gene end by 0 bases; junction bases not matched to a gene: 6. Here the CDR3 DNA reads TGTGCCAGTAGTATAGGCGCAGGGGGATATAGCAATCAGCCCCAGCATTTT. It codes for CASSIGAGGYSNQPQHF.

The gene calls are TRBV6-2 or TRBV6-3 and TRBJ1-5, with D uncertain. V dropped 10 bases and J dropped 2 bases, with 18 bases sitting between them. The CDR3 runs to 15 residues. Germline CDR1 MNHEY, CDR2 SVGEGT. Here the CDR3 reads CATEITDKGNQPQHF. Written as DNA, the CDR3 is TGTGCCACCGAGATCACTGACAAGGGCAATCAGCCCCAGCATTTT.

The rearrangement links TRBV2 to TRBJ1-1, with D possibly being TRBD1 (5 bases). The CDR3 runs 13 residues. CDR1 and CDR2 from the germline V gene are SNHLY and FYNNEI. V was trimmed by 7 bases and J by 1 base, leaving 10 bases between them. The CDR3 DNA reads TGTGCCAGCATGTCCGACAGGAACACTGAAGCTTTCTTT. Translation: CASMSDRNTEAFF.

This clonotype was picked up one time. The chain joins TRBV7-2 to TRBJ2-5, with no clear D. Germline CDR1 is SGHTA and CDR2 is FQGNSA. The CDR3 has 11 residues. Trimming stripped 3 bases from V and 9 bases from J, with 8 bases between. The CDR3 region is CASSFEWAQYF. The CDR3 DNA reads as TGTGCCAGCAGCTTCGAGTGGGCCCAGTACTTC. Full variable domain (outside the CDR3, taken from reference TRBV7-2 and TRBJ2-5): GAGVSQSPSNKVTEKGKDVELRCDPISGHTALYWYRQSLGQGLEFLIYFQGNSAPDKSGLPSDRFSAERTGGSVSTLTIQRTQQEDSAVYLCASSFEWAQYFGPGTRLLVL.

This clonotype is large by share. This chain links TRBV11-3 with TRBJ2-7, with 7 nucleotides matching TRBD2. This CDR3 has 14 amino acids. The V gene's germline CDR1 is SGHNT and CDR2 YENEEA. Trimming removed 5 bases from V and 3 bases from J; junction bases left unmatched: 7. The CDR3 coding sequence is TGTGCCAGCAGCCCGGGAGGCAGCCACTACGAGCAGTACTTC. Protein: CASSPGGSHYEQYF.

The chain has TRBV2 and TRBJ2-7; no firm D call. Deletions cut 7 bases from V and 4 bases from J, with 11 bases between. Germline assignment: CDR1 SNHLY and CDR2 FYNNEI. The CDR3 sequence is 12 residues long. CDR3 bases: TGTGCCAGCATTGGCGGTGGATACGAGCAGTACTTC. It yields the protein CASIGGGYEQYF.

V gene TRBV7-2 combines with J gene TRBJ1-1; D is perhaps TRBD1 (5 bases). This CDR3 is built from 13 residues. Trimming cost V 6 bases and J 10 bases, with 18 bases left between them. Per the germline V gene, CDR1 is SGHTA and CDR2 is FQGNSA. CDR3: CASSPERYRGAFF. CDR3 coding DNA: TGTGCCAGCAGTCCTGAGAGATATAGGGGAGCTTTCTTT.

The CDR3 region is CATSDPGQGYEQYF. In DNA, the CDR3 is TGTGCCACCAGTGACCCGGGACAGGGATACGAGCAGTACTTC. The V call is TRBV24-1, the J call TRBJ2-7; TRBD1 matches at 9 bases. The CDR3 sequence is 14 residues long. V dropped 4 bases and J dropped 4; count of bases not matched to a gene: 4. Germline CDR1 reads KGHDR; CDR2 reads SFDVKD.

CDR3: CSARETSGISYEQYF. DNA for the CDR3: TGCAGTGCTAGAGAGACTAGCGGGATCTCCTACGAGCAGTACTTC. V gene TRBV20-1 combines with J gene TRBJ2-7, with 11 positions matching TRBD2. The CDR3 length is 15 residues. The germline V gene has CDR1 DFQATT and CDR2 SNEGSKA (reference sequence). J was trimmed by 0 bases and V by 0 bases; bases with no gene match: 1.

This clonotype was found a few times. The chain employs TRBV7-6 and TRBJ1-2; 9 nucleotides line up with TRBD1. Losses at the gene ends were 6 bases for V and 8 bases for J; bases not matched to a gene: 10. The CDR3 length is 14 residues. Germline V gene data show CDR1 as SGHVS and CDR2 as FNYEAQ. The CDR3, as DNA: TGTGCCAGCAGACAAACAGGGGGCGCTTCCGGCTACACCTTC. Translation gives CASRQTGGASGYTF.

This clonotype was picked up a small number of times. The chain has TRBV12-3 or TRBV12-4 and TRBJ1-5; D not resolved. The CDR3 consists of 14 residues. V was pared by 1 base and J by 6 bases, with 10 bases between. The CDR3: CASSLGWNGQPQHF. The CDR3 DNA reads TGTGCCAGCAGTTTAGGGTGGAATGGTCAGCCCCAGCATTTT.

V and J are TRBV24-1 and TRBJ2-1; D is unresolved. CDR3 size: 14 residues. Trimming removed 7 bases from V and 2 bases from J, with 11 bases in between. The germline CDR1 and CDR2 sequences are KGHDR and SFDVKD. The CDR3, as DNA: TGTGCCACCAGAAGGACGGGCCCCTACAATGAGCAGTTCTTC. Encoded protein: CATRRTGPYNEQFF.

The chain carries TRBV7-9 and TRBJ2-5, with TRBD1 matching 9 bases. CDR1 is SEHNR and CDR2 is FQNEAQ in the germline V gene (reference sequence). V lost 5 bases to trimming and J lost 5 bases; unmatched junction nucleotides: 15. The CDR3 is 17 residues long. CDR3: CASSRTPGTGTGETQYF. CDR3 nucleotide sequence: TGTGCCAGCAGCCGAACACCCGGGACAGGGACAGGGGAGACCCAGTACTTC.

In this sample, this clonotype turned up once. This chain joins TRBV28 and TRBJ1-6, with unresolved D. The length of the CDR3 is 15 residues. V was trimmed by 6 bases and J by 11 bases, leaving 20 bases between them. The germline CDR1 and CDR2 sequences are MDHEN and SYDVKM. CDR3 in amino acids: CASSPGPTLSAPLHF. Written as DNA, the CDR3 is TGTGCCAGCAGCCCTGGACCGACTTTAAGTGCACCCCTCCACTTT.

The gene calls are TRBV21-1 and TRBJ2-1; no check of the table's D call, TRBD1, against the DNA was made. TRBV21-1 is deemed a pseudogene. The CDR3 sequence is 16 residues long. The CDR3 sequence: CASTIDRGPVDNEQFF. DNA for the CDR3: TGTGCCAGCACAATCGACAGGGGCCCGGTCGACAATGAGCAGTTCTTC.

The chain combines TRBV2 with TRBJ1-5; D perhaps matches TRBD1 (5 bases). V was cut by 4 bases and J by 2 bases, with 12 bases left in between. CDR3 length equals 15 residues. CDR1 and CDR2 (germline): SNHLY, FYNNEI. CDR3 DNA sequence: TGTGCCAGCAGTGTCCGGACATTTGGCAATCAGCCCCAGCATTTT. Residues: CASSVRTFGNQPQHF.

This chain joins TRBV24-1 and TRBJ1-1; the D is unclear. Trimming shortened V by 5 bases and J by 0 bases, and 12 bases separated the two germline ends. This CDR3 has 15 amino acids. Looked up from germline, CDR1 is KGHDR and CDR2 is SFDVKD. The CDR3 nucleotides are TGTGCCACCAGTGCCGGCGGCAGGTTGAACACTGAAGCTTTCTTT. Its translation: CATSAGGRLNTEAFF.

In its sample, this clonotype was seen once. The chain links TRBV6-4 to TRBJ2-6; D gene uncertain. The CDR3 has 14 amino acids. CDR1 and CDR2 from the germline V gene are MRHNA and SNTAGT. V was trimmed by 7 bases and J by 1 base, leaving 8 bases between them. The CDR3 sequence is CASNQGSGANVLTF. DNA for the CDR3: TGTGCCAGCAACCAAGGGTCTGGGGCCAACGTCCTGACTTTC.

A few counts support this clonotype. The chain uses TRBV20-1 and TRBJ1-2; the match to TRBD1 covers 8 bases. CDR3 length: 15 residues. Germline trimming cut 1 base from V and 4 bases from J; bases unmatched to any gene: 8. CDR1 and CDR2 (germline): DFQATT, SNEGSKA (reference sequence). DNA for the CDR3: TGCAGTGCTAGAGGATCAGGGGGCGGTGGCTATGGCTACACCTTC. The encoded protein is CSARGSGGGGYGYTF.

This clonotype has more than one count but fewer than ten. The chain joins TRBV27 to TRBJ1-5; D is possibly TRBD1 (5 bases). The CDR3 spans 14 residues. Germline assignment: CDR1 MNHEY and CDR2 SMNVEV (reference sequence). V was pared by 2 bases and J by 0 bases, with 5 bases between. CDR3: CASSLQGSNQPQHF. The CDR3 region has the DNA TGTGCCAGCAGTTTACAGGGTAGCAATCAGCCCCAGCATTTT.

The sample holds a few counts of this clonotype. The chain uses TRBV6-1 and TRBJ2-7; no firm D call. CDR1 and CDR2 (germline): MNHNS, SASEGT. Trimming took off 6 bases at V and 2 bases at J, with 8 bases between the two ends. This CDR3 is built from 12 residues. CDR3 sequence reads: CASRGPTYEQYF. The CDR3 DNA follows: TGTGCCAGCAGAGGGCCCACCTACGAGCAGTACTTC.

This chain links TRBV6-2 or TRBV6-3 with TRBJ1-5; D is perhaps TRBD1 (6 bases). With 2 bases removed from V and 0 bases from J, the gap between germline ends came to 20 bases. Germline CDR1 and CDR2: MNHEY and SVGEGT. The CDR3 contains 19 residues. Here the CDR3 reads CASSYRGGTGLYSNQPQHF. The CDR3 DNA sequence: TGTGCCAGCAGTTACCGTGGGGGCACAGGACTCTATAGCAATCAGCCCCAGCATTTT.

The V gene is TRBV6-2 or TRBV6-3, the J gene TRBJ2-7, with D uncertain. Germline V gives CDR1 MNHEY, CDR2 SVGEGT. V lost 1 base and J 3 bases, leaving 7 bases between the germline ends. CDR3 length: 13 residues. CDR3 nucleotides: TGTGCCAGCAGTTACTTCCAGGTCTACGAGCAGTACTTC. Its translation: CASSYFQVYEQYF.